The 28 T cell receptor beta chains presented below share a single source sample, sequenced in a study of blood T cell repertoires in COVID-19. Repertoires were generated with immunoSEQ multiplex PCR, while TCRdb's copy carries only in-frame clones and drops some. The table has about 200,000 clones, approximately 83% seen once. The specimen was PBMCs or T cells enriched from blood (not recorded which). The origin of the receptors is a man in his forties or fifties who had recovered from COVID-19.

Comments on this clone: One end of the junction is discordant with germline, which a read error may explain. The CDR3 sequence is CACRLAGGPEETQYF. In DNA, the CDR3 is TGTGCCTGCAGACTAGCGGGGGGGCCGGAGGAGACCCAGTACTTC. The chain combines TRBV5-8 with TRBJ2-5, with 14 bases identical to TRBD2. The germline CDR1 and CDR2 sequences are SGHTS and YDEGEE. The length of the CDR3 is 15 residues.

The CDR3 DNA follows: TGTGCCAGCAGTCTGGAGTATAGCAATCAGCCCCAGCATTTT. It yields the protein CASSLEYSNQPQHF. The rearrangement joins TRBV2 to TRBJ1-5; the D is unclear. From germline, CDR1 is SNHLY and CDR2 FYNNEI. This CDR3 is 14 amino acids long. The ends were cut back, 5 bases at V and 0 bases at J, with 8 bases in the middle. The full variable domain, in which reference TRBV2 and TRBJ1-5 provide the parts outside the CDR3, is EPEVTQTPSHQVTQMGQEVILRCVPISNHLYFYWYRQILGQKVEFLVSFYNNEISEKSEIFDDQFSVERPDGSNFTLKIRSTKLEDSAMYFCASSLEYSNQPQHFGDGTRLSIL.

The J gene is TRBJ2-2, the V gene TRBV11-3, with 9 bases lining up with TRBD1. CDR1 is SGHNT, CDR2 YENEEA, per germline. The ends lost 3 bases at V and 4 bases at J; junction bases unmatched: 3. There are 15 residues in the CDR3. CDR3 protein: CASSFDRGSTGELFF. The CDR3 bases are TGTGCCAGCAGCTTCGACAGGGGGTCCACCGGGGAGCTGTTTTTT.

The chain carries TRBV4-1 and TRBJ2-5; 11 positions match TRBD1. This CDR3 has 17 amino acids. Per the germline V gene, CDR1 is MGHRA and CDR2 is YSYEKL. Trimming removed 4 bases from V and 2 bases from J; junction bases left unmatched: 9. The CDR3 region is CASSPVGTGGRQETQYF. CDR3 nucleotides: TGCGCCAGCAGCCCCGTAGGGACAGGGGGGAGGCAAGAGACCCAGTACTTC.

This chain links TRBV11-2 with TRBJ1-5, with D possibly matching TRBD1 (5 bases). The CDR3 extends over 13 amino acids. The germline V and J ends were trimmed by 5 bases and 2 bases, with 7 bases remaining between them. Germline assignment: CDR1 SGHAT and CDR2 FQNNGV. The CDR3 loop is CASSTTGNQPQHF. CDR3 coding DNA: TGTGCCAGCAGCACGACAGGCAATCAGCCCCAGCATTTT.

Concerning this clone: Distinct nucleotide sequences in the sample also encode this CDR3. The genes are TRBV5-1 and TRBJ2-6; TRBD1 matches at 10 bases. Unmatched junction bases numbered 6, after V lost 0 bases and J lost 0 bases. Per the germline V gene, CDR1 is SGHRS and CDR2 is YFSETQ. The length of the CDR3 is 19 residues. The CDR3 sequence: CASSLGTGGSLSGANVLTF. The CDR3 bases are TGCGCCAGCAGCTTGGGGACAGGGGGTAGCCTCTCTGGGGCCAACGTCCTGACTTTC.

The V call is TRBV5-1, the J call TRBJ2-3; no definite D call. Germline V gene lookup returns CDR1 SGHRS and CDR2 YFSETQ. V lost 0 bases and J lost 1, with 6 bases in between. CDR3 size: 14 residues. The CDR3 DNA is TGCGCCAGCAGCTTGGGGCTCGGCACAGATACGCAGTATTTT. Translated, it gives CASSLGLGTDTQYF.

V and J are TRBV5-6 and TRBJ1-1; TRBD1 is a possible D gene (5 bases). CDR3 length: 13 amino acids. The germline gives CDR1 SGHDT, CDR2 YYEEEE. Trimming took off 0 bases at V and 7 bases at J, with 10 bases between the two ends. The CDR3 nucleotides are TGTGCCAGCAGCTTGGTAGGGGCAGTTGAAGCTTTCTTT. This translates into CASSLVGAVEAFF.

The sample holds one count of this clone. The genes are TRBV2 and TRBJ1-2; D gene uncertain. V was cut by 6 bases and J by 4 bases, with 12 bases left in between. The CDR3 length is 13 residues. Germline V gene data show CDR1 as SNHLY and CDR2 as FYNNEI. This CDR3 reads CASSQGSGYGYTF. CDR3 nucleotide sequence: TGTGCCAGCAGCCAAGGGAGTGGCTATGGCTACACCTTC.

The V and J genes are TRBV5-1 and TRBJ2-3, with 8 bases identical to TRBD1. Germline V lookup: CDR1 SGHRS, CDR2 YFSETQ. The V and J ends lost 4 bases and 6 bases, in that order; junction bases with no gene match: 7. The CDR3 is 14 amino acids. The DNA of the CDR3 is TGCGCCAGCAGCCTAGGACAGGGAGCGGATACGCAGTATTTT. Its translation is CASSLGQGADTQYF.

This chain uses TRBV3-1 (or the pseudogene TRBV3-2) with TRBJ1-2, with TRBD1 matching over 10 bases. CDR1 is LGHDT and CDR2 is YNNKEL in the germline V gene (reference sequence). The CDR3 consists of 14 residues. V was clipped by 4 bases and J by 2 bases; unmatched bases: 1. The CDR3 bases are TGTGCCAGCAGCCGGACAGGGGGAAACTATGGCTACACCTTC. It yields the protein CASSRTGGNYGYTF.

The chain carries TRBV6-5 and TRBJ1-2; 7 nucleotides align to TRBD1. V was pared by 6 bases and J by 4 bases, with 11 bases of the junction left unmatched. Germline values: CDR1 MNHEY, CDR2 SVGAGI. This CDR3 comprises 15 residues. CDR3 bases: TGTGCCAGCAGATCCCACCGGGACAGACTCTATGGCTACACCTTC. Amino acid sequence: CASRSHRDRLYGYTF.

The chain combines TRBV5-1 with TRBJ2-7; D possibly corresponds to TRBD1 (6 bases). Germline V gives CDR1 SGHRS, CDR2 YFSETQ. The CDR3 covers 14 residues. V was pared by 10 bases and J by 0 bases, with 17 bases between. CDR3 in DNA: TGCGCCTCCAACACAGGGAGCCCCTCCTACGAGCAGTACTTC. It translates to CASNTGSPSYEQYF.

This sequence joins TRBV3-1 (or the pseudogene TRBV3-2) and TRBJ1-2; 8 bases are shared with TRBD1. The CDR3 runs 16 residues. V trimming: 1 base; J trimming: 4 bases; junction bases outside the gene matches: 8. Germline lookup yields CDR1 LGHDT and CDR2 YNNKEL (reference sequence). CDR3 DNA sequence: TGTGCCAGCAGCCAAGCCTACAGGGGGAAGAGCTATGGCTACACCTTC. This codes for CASSQAYRGKSYGYTF.

The chain employs TRBV27 and TRBJ2-6; D is unclear. V was trimmed by 3 bases and J by 0 bases, leaving 3 bases between them. Germline V gene lookup returns CDR1 MNHEY and CDR2 SMNVEV (reference sequence). CDR3 length equals 14 residues. In DNA form, the CDR3 reads TGTGCCAGCAGTTTCAGCTCTGGGGCCAACGTCCTGACTTTC. This translates into CASSFSSGANVLTF. Variable domain in full (rest from reference TRBV27 and TRBJ2-6): EAQVTQNPRYLITVTGKKLTVTCSQNMNHEYMSWYRQDPGLGLRQIYYSMNVEVTDKGDVPEGYKVSRKEKRNFPLILESPSPNQTSLYFCASSFSSGANVLTFGAGSRLTVL.

This clone was seen once. This chain links TRBV15 with TRBJ1-5; 11 nucleotides line up with TRBD1. Germline-derived CDR1 and CDR2 are LNHNV and YYDKDF (reference sequence). CDR3 length equals 16 residues. Trimming took 6 bases from V and 8 from J; bases not matched to a gene: 12. CDR3 DNA sequence: TGTGCCACCAGGAATCCGGGACAGGGGGAATTAGAGCCCCAGCATTTT. It specifies CATRNPGQGELEPQHF.

The gene calls are TRBV4-1 and TRBJ1-3; D possibly corresponds to TRBD1 (6 bases). The ends were cut back, 1 base at V and 4 bases at J, with 11 bases in the middle. Germline CDR1 and CDR2: MGHRA and YSYEKL. The CDR3 runs 15 residues. The CDR3 DNA reads TGCGCCAGCAGCCAAGTCGGGGGGCTCGGAAACACCATATATTTT. Translating it yields CASSQVGGLGNTIYF.

CDR3 residues: CASSLATKTGSNEQFF. The DNA of the CDR3 is TGCGCCAGCAGCTTGGCTACAAAGACAGGGAGCAATGAGCAGTTCTTC. V is TRBV5-1 and J is TRBJ2-1; TRBD1 agrees at 7 bases. The CDR3 is made up of 16 amino acids. CDR1 and CDR2 from the germline V gene are SGHRS and YFSETQ. The J segment lost 6 bases and the V segment lost 0 bases, leaving 9 bases of the junction unmatched.

The chain couples TRBV6-5 to TRBJ2-5; 7 bases map to TRBD1. After removal of 7 bases from V and 3 bases from J, the junction contained 8 bases not matched to a gene. Germline-derived CDR1 and CDR2 are MNHEY and SVGAGI. The CDR3 loop spans 14 amino acids. CDR3 nucleotides: TGTGCCAGCACCCCGGACAGGATTAAAGAGACCCAGTACTTC. It yields the protein CASTPDRIKETQYF.

A few counts support this clone. V and J are TRBV4-1 and TRBJ2-7; D might be TRBD1 (6 bases). The CDR3 is made up of 14 amino acids. Germline loops: CDR1 MGHRA, CDR2 YSYEKL. The V end was cut by 4 bases, the J end by 7 bases, with 17 bases between. The CDR3 protein is CASSPEGHSGEQYF. The CDR3 region has the DNA TGCGCCAGCAGCCCAGAGGGACACTCCGGAGAGCAGTACTTC.

V gene TRBV3-1 (or the pseudogene TRBV3-2) combines with J gene TRBJ2-7; D perhaps matches TRBD2 (6 bases). CDR3 size: 16 residues. V shed 1 base and J shed 2 bases, with 15 bases lying between them. The germline V gene encodes CDR1 LGHDT and CDR2 YNNKEL (reference sequence). CDR3 sequence: CASSQGLWGDPYEQYF. Here the CDR3 DNA reads TGTGCCAGCAGCCAAGGCCTGTGGGGGGACCCCTACGAGCAGTACTTC.

The V call is TRBV11-1, the J call TRBJ1-1; D ambiguous. Per germline, CDR1 SGHAT and CDR2 FQDESV (reference sequence). V lost 5 bases and J 7 bases, leaving 11 bases between the germline ends. The CDR3 covers 12 residues. The CDR3 loop reads CASSLDRGEAFF. DNA of the CDR3: TGTGCCAGCAGCCTTGACCGGGGTGAAGCTTTCTTT.

This sequence joins TRBV4-3 and TRBJ1-3; D remains unclear. The V end lost 0 bases, the J end lost 0 bases, and 12 bases lay between the germline ends. Germline V gene sequence: CDR1 LGHNA, CDR2 YSLEER. The CDR3 has 17 amino acids. Written as DNA, the CDR3 is TGCGCCAGCAGCCAAGAGAACGTAGTCCGCTCTGGAAACACCATATATTTT. Translating gives CASSQENVVRSGNTIYF.

The chain joins TRBV3-1 (or the pseudogene TRBV3-2) to TRBJ2-5; the D gene is possibly TRBD1 (7 bases). Germline V gene lookup returns CDR1 LGHDT and CDR2 YNNKEL (reference sequence). Trimming stripped 1 base from V and 5 bases from J, with 11 bases between. CDR3 length: 14 residues. The CDR3 coding sequence is TGTGCCAGCAGCCAAGTCAGGGGGGCGGAGACCCAGTACTTC. Its protein product is CASSQVRGAETQYF.

The rearrangement links TRBV11-2 to TRBJ1-6; 11 nucleotides align to TRBD1. This CDR3 spans 16 amino acids. With 5 bases clipped from V and 7 bases from J, the junction kept 7 bases outside the gene matches. Germline V gives CDR1 SGHAT, CDR2 FQNNGV. The CDR3 loop is CASSPGQGATNSPLHF. The CDR3 region has the DNA TGTGCCAGCAGCCCAGGACAGGGGGCAACGAATTCACCCCTCCACTTT.

V usage is TRBV11-3 and J usage is TRBJ2-1; 9 bases map to TRBD1. This CDR3 has 15 residues. V shed 5 bases and J 5 bases; nucleotides not matched to a gene: 7. The germline CDR1 and CDR2 sequences are SGHNT and YENEEA. The CDR3 bases are TGTGCCAGCAGCCCCGGACAGGGGCCGGACAATGAGCAGTTCTTC. Amino acids: CASSPGQGPDNEQFF.

The chain combines TRBV24-1 with TRBJ1-1, with 7 bases matching TRBD1. Trimming took 5 bases from V and 1 from J; bases not matched to a gene: 6. The CDR3 sequence is 15 residues long. Germline CDR1 is KGHDR and CDR2 is SFDVKD. Written as DNA, the CDR3 is TGTGCCACCAGTGGGTATAACAGGGGGAACACTGAAGCTTTCTTT. This translates into CATSGYNRGNTEAFF.

This chain joins TRBV12-3 or TRBV12-4 and TRBJ1-2; weak D call: TRBD1 (6 bases). This CDR3 region has 13 residues. Trimming shortened V by 7 bases and J by 4 bases, and 13 bases separated the two germline ends. The CDR3 DNA reads TGTGCCAGCACCTCGGACAGACCCTATGGCTACACCTTC. It codes for CASTSDRPYGYTF.